Sequencing of this T cell receptor (beta chain) was carried out in a study of radiation and T cells in renal cell carcinoma. As for treatment: treatment-naive control, cytoreductive nephrectomy. Germline V lookup: CDR1 SGHTA, CDR2 FQGNSA. The CDR3 contains 14 residues. V dropped 7 bases and J dropped 2 bases, with 14 bases sitting between them. This table comes from immunoSEQ multiplex PCR, and its TCRdb copy is limited to in-frame clones, with some not included. The sample contains about 24,000 clones, roughly 64% of which appear only once. The receptor was derived from a man aged 35 to 55 with renal cell carcinoma. Sample: tumor tissue, taken from a patient whose treatment was nephrectomy without radiotherapy. This chain joins TRBV7-2 and TRBJ1-2; D remains ambiguous. CDR3: CASTPLTENYGYTF. Written as DNA, the CDR3 is TGTGCCAGCACCCCCTTAACCGAGAACTATGGCTACACCTTC.